This T cell receptor beta chain originates from a study of OX40 agonist ivuxolimab in advanced cancers. In the study overall: People who had prior anti-PD-1, anti-PD-L1 or anti-CTLA-4 therapy could take part, and under 45% had some.

Sequenced by immunoSEQ multiplex PCR; TCRdb stores in-frame clones only, minus some. This table has about 120,000 clones, roughly nine tenths appearing once. This clonotype was sampled from an adult with an advanced solid tumor such as melanoma, head and neck, liver or kidney cancer. This material consisted of CD4+ or CD8+ T cells sorted from blood, taken in a trial of the OX40 agonist ivuxolimab.

The CDR3 nucleotides read TGTGCCAGCAGCTTATTAGCGGGGAGCACAGATACGCAGTATTTT. Its protein product is CASSLLAGSTDTQYF. This sequence joins TRBV7-9 and TRBJ2-3, with TRBD2 matching over 8 bases. Germline V gives CDR1 SEHNR, CDR2 FQNEAQ (reference sequence). V was clipped by 2 bases and J by 0 bases; unmatched bases: 1. The CDR3 is 15 residues long.